These T cell receptor beta chains were read from a single sample in a study of PD-1 blockade in mismatch repair-deficient tumors. Here immunoSEQ multiplex PCR was the method, and the copy in TCRdb shows in-frame clones only, minus some. The sample contains 40,000 to 60,000 clones, roughly 80% of which appear only once. The material sequenced was peripheral blood, taken 4 weeks after starting pembrolizumab. These receptors were obtained from an adult with mismatch repair-deficient cancer. The CDR3 runs from the conserved cysteine through the conserved F or W. D genes are given only for firm matches. Only part of the rows carry a size: once, few, many, or a class if the clone is expanded.

abundance,j_gene,v_gene,d_gene,CDR3aa,CDR3nt
once,TRBJ2-7,TRBV11-3,-,CASSPSDYEQYF,TGTGCCAGCAGCCCCAGTGACTACGAGCAGTACTTC
once,TRBJ2-2,TRBV2,TRBD2,CASSDPLGLAVNTGELFF,TGTGCCAGCAGTGACCCCCTGGGACTAGCGGTGAACACCGGGGAGCTGTTTTTT
few,TRBJ2-1,TRBV15,-,CATSISGTEQFF,TGTGCCACCAGCATTAGTGGGACTGAGCAGTTCTTC
-,TRBJ2-1,TRBV6-4,TRBD2,CASSGTSGREDNEQFF,TGTGCCAGCAGTGGGACTAGCGGGAGGGAAGACAATGAGCAGTTCTTC
-,TRBJ1-2,TRBV4-2,TRBD1,CASSQEQGTGYGYTF,TGTGCCAGCAGCCAAGAACAGGGGACAGGGTATGGCTACACCTTC
-,TRBJ1-4,TRBV6-1,TRBD1,CASGGTDEKLFF,TGTGCCAGCGGGGGGACAGATGAAAAACTGTTTTTT
-,TRBJ2-5,TRBV14,-,CASSQDMGTQETQYF,TGTGCCAGCAGCCAAGATATGGGGACCCAAGAGACCCAGTACTTC
-,TRBJ2-2,TRBV6-6,-,CASGADTLARGELFF,TGTGCCAGCGGGGCAGATACATTAGCTCGCGGGGAGCTGTTTTTT
-,TRBJ2-3,TRBV30,TRBD2,CAWSSGGTDTQYF,TGTGCCTGGAGTAGCGGGGGCACAGATACGCAGTATTTT
few,TRBJ1-1,TRBV11-2,-,CASSLRPTEAFF,TGTGCCAGCAGTCTCAGGCCCACTGAAGCTTTCTTT
few,TRBJ2-7,TRBV21-1,-,CASSRRDRGFEQYF,TGTGCCAGCAGCCGTCGGGACAGGGGGTTTGAGCAGTACTTC
-,TRBJ2-3,TRBV4-1,TRBD2,CASSPFFSGSSADTQYF,TGCGCCAGCAGCCCGTTTTTTAGCGGGAGCTCGGCAGATACGCAGTATTTT
-,TRBJ2-5,TRBV19,-,CASSPGQLQETQYF,TGTGCCAGTAGCCCGGGACAATTACAAGAGACCCAGTACTTC
-,TRBJ1-5,TRBV27,-,CASSSKTGYRNQPQHF,TGTGCCAGCAGTTCAAAAACCGGATATCGCAATCAGCCCCAGCATTTT
-,TRBJ2-5,TRBV7-3,-,CASSLGGGPEETQYF,TGTGCCAGCAGCTTAGGCGGCGGGCCAGAGGAGACCCAGTACTTC
few,TRBJ1-5,TRBV29-1,-,CSVEVSSNQPQHF,TGCAGCGTTGAGGTTAGTAGCAATCAGCCCCAGCATTTT
-,TRBJ2-3,TRBV7-9,-,CAMMGRLSTDTQYF,TGTGCCATGATGGGACGACTTAGCACAGATACGCAGTATTTT
-,TRBJ1-2,TRBV5-4,-,CASSLVGFGSYTF,TGTGCCAGCAGCTTGGTGGGCTTCGGGAGCTACACCTTC
-,TRBJ2-2,TRBV7-2,-,CASSSLIANTGELFF,TGTGCCAGCAGCTCGTTGATAGCGAACACCGGGGAGCTGTTTTTT
few,TRBJ2-5,TRBV5-1,-,CASSPAQTQGETQYF,TGCGCCAGCAGCCCGGCCCAGACCCAGGGGGAGACCCAGTACTTC
few,TRBJ1-5,TRBV7-8,-,CASSLPSNQPQHF,TGTGCCAGCAGCTTACCTAGCAATCAGCCCCAGCATTTT
-,TRBJ2-6,TRBV27,TRBD1,CASSDPLQGVRSGANVLTF,TGTGCCAGCAGTGACCCACTACAGGGGGTCCGCTCTGGGGCCAACGTCCTGACTTTC
once,TRBJ2-1,TRBV23-1,TRBD2,CASSQEREGSYNEQFF,TGCGCCAGCAGTCAGGAACGGGAGGGCTCCTACAATGAGCAGTTCTTC
-,TRBJ1-5,TRBV11-2,-,CASSLEENGNQPQHF,TGTGCCAGCAGCTTAGAAGAAAATGGGAATCAGCCCCAGCATTTT
-,TRBJ2-5,TRBV18,-,CASSPEGQKETQYF,TGTGCCAGCTCACCGGAGGGACAGAAAGAGACCCAGTACTTC
-,TRBJ2-2,TRBV30,-,CAWSVRVPNTGELFF,TGTGCCTGGAGTGTACGTGTTCCGAACACCGGGGAGCTGTTTTTT
-,TRBJ2-1,TRBV27,-,CASSLKGNRDADNEQFF,TGTGCCAGCAGTTTAAAAGGAAACCGGGACGCCGACAATGAGCAGTTCTTC
few,TRBJ2-4,TRBV7-3,-,CASSFDGRAGPKNIQYF,TGTGCCAGCAGCTTCGACGGACGGGCGGGGCCCAAAAACATTCAGTACTTC
-,TRBJ1-3,TRBV7-2,-,CASSLGQVSSGNTIYF,TGTGCCAGCAGCTTAGGACAGGTCAGCTCTGGAAACACCATATATTTT
-,TRBJ2-1,TRBV7-3,TRBD2,CASSPAVTSGYNEQFF,TGTGCCAGCAGCCCTGCGGTGACTAGCGGGTACAATGAGCAGTTCTTC
-,TRBJ2-1,TRBV7-2,-,CASSTTSYGEQFF,TGTGCCAGCAGCACCACTAGCTACGGCGAGCAGTTCTTC